The present entry profiles one T cell receptor (beta chain) with its context. No antigen is known for it. No much larger clone is present one base from it, and per-base qualities are unavailable. This sample stems from a study of shared clonotypes between healthy human individuals (dated by TCRdb to about 2020). For the wider study: The cohort included three men and a couple of women between 18 and 49 years of age. Per donor, three plates each were used for CD4 naive and CD4 memory, two for CD8 naive, and one for CD8 memory. Blood TCR repertoires of about five healthy adults were deeply sequenced to estimate repertoire size and the extent of clonotype sharing between individuals. Different laboratories and diverse techniques were used to prepare libraries and sequence TCR repertoires, to increase sequencing depth and limit assay-specific biases. Each donor's leukapheresis produced roughly between roughly 0.9 and 8.9 billion PBMCs.

Donors were healthy HIV-negative adults with no recently reported acute infections or vaccinations. Every donor was a Caucasian adult living in Nashville, Tennessee, USA. CD4+ T cells were enriched by magnetic negative selection, after which naive cells were positively selected on CD45RA and the negative fraction was taken as the memory subset. After blood collection by leukapheresis, PBMCs were isolated using Ficoll-Histopaque density gradient centrifugation and then cryopreserved in the vapor phase of liquid nitrogen. Purity and quantity of every magnetically sorted T cell population were checked by analytical flow cytometry. From each sorted fraction, genomic DNA was isolated and quantified by UV absorbance on a Nanodrop 2000c. CDR1 and CDR2 are read off the germline V gene as MNHEY and SVGAGI. The trim is 6 bases for V and 3 bases for J, with a gap of 12 bases between the germline ends. Inclusive of the bounding cysteine and phenylalanine, the CDR3 is 15 residues long. Only CDR3 DNA is held: 45 bases, read in frame from base 1.

Broader findings and caveats from the paper: Because the study included a small number of donors, the genetic and exposure-history diversity represented was limited. Naive subsets generally had larger estimated clonotype richness than memory subsets. Across a handful of donors, about 5% of naive CD4, approximately 3.6% of naive CD8, 2.3% of memory CD4, and 0.3% to 0.45% of memory CD8 clonotypes were shared. Based on pairwise subsampling, the degree of clonotype sharing among donors was expected to be affected by sequencing depth. Sampling was restricted to blood, and TCR repertoires in tissues likely differ from the TCR repertoires found in blood. Compared with non-shared clonotypes, clonotypes shared by all four sorted-subset donors had higher generation probabilities. Incomplete sequencing was indicated by rarefaction of sorted-subset datasets, despite the large sequencing depth.

Using the deep immunoSEQ assay, TCR CDR3 regions were amplified from genomic DNA by multiplex PCR. For each cell subset, the extracted genomic DNA was distributed evenly across all wells of several immunoSEQ 96-well plates, and each plate served as one replicate. Each replicate PCR for sorted subsets received about 0.2 ug genomic DNA, equal to about 29,000 T cell genomes. The purified libraries were quantified using a Qubit 3.0 fluorometer, sized with a Bioanalyzer 2100, and then quantified again using the KAPA Library Quantification kit. Every immunoSEQ 96-well plate was sequenced on a separate single-read 150-cycle Illumina NextSeq 550 flow cell. As for the original processing: Because the immunoSEQ output held only junctional sequences and lacked quality scores, the filtering could not match the filtering applied to full-length reads. Sequences were annotated with PyIR, a Python wrapper for IgBLAST v1.9, using IMGT germline references to assign V/J genes and CDR3. Reads were filtered out if the reads had weak V/J assignments (E-value above 1e-6), no CDR3, stop codons, out-of-frame junctions, or ambiguous translated residues. V3J clonotypes were defined as sequences sharing an identical inferred V gene, J gene, and CDR3 amino acid sequence. Percentage overlap between repertoires was computed as shared unique clonotypes divided by the size of the smaller repertoire. Richness of each repertoire was evaluated using RTK rarefaction, the Chao1 estimator, and Recon v2.1 estimates of unobserved clonotypes. Generation probabilities for all TCRbeta clonotypes obtained by the gDNA method from a handful of donors were computed using OLGA. TCRdb took over this immuneACCESS table, retaining in-frame rearrangements with V and J assigned. Such tables are incomplete; in checked studies, under half of the missing clones stem from an unresolved V gene, and the remainder is unexplained. That table furnishes V, J and clone size, whereas the DNA furnished D and trimming. Across this sample there are roughly 2.5 million clones, with more than 80% seen only once. More than 0.12% of the sample is taken by the ten largest.

The sequence is built from TRBV6-5 and TRBJ1-6, with no confidently assigned D gene. The TCR sequence derives from a man younger than 30 in good health. What was sequenced was naive CD4+ T cells sorted from blood. The cell subset or site label, as the study defines it: CD45RA+ positively selected. The CDR3 reads as follows: CASSPEGHYNSPLHF. The nucleotide sequence is TGTGCCAGCAGCCCCGAGGGTCACTATAATTCACCCCTCCACTTT.